This TCR beta chain was recorded in a study of shared clonotypes between healthy human individuals. Study details: Donors, aged 18 to 49, were a couple of women and three men.

The germline V gene encodes CDR1 SQVTM and CDR2 ANQGSEA. The CDR3 length is 13 residues. V was shortened by 6 bases and J by 9 bases, with 18 bases between the two germline ends. Generated by immunoSEQ multiplex PCR, the TCRdb table keeps only in-frame clones and is missing some. The sample comprises roughly 2.4 million clones, approximately 96% of which are singletons, and 0.1% to 0.15% rests with the top ten. Recent vaccinations or acute infections were absent in the healthy HIV-negative adult donors. This clone was detected once. This chain uses TRBV29-1 with TRBJ2-1, with no clear D. Sequences were obtained from naive CD4+ T cells sorted from blood. Subset in this sample: CD45RA+ positively selected. The sequence was obtained from a young man in good health. As DNA, the CDR3 is TGCAGCGTGCTAGGGTTCAACGTCCGTGAGCAGTTCTTC. Its translation is CSVLGFNVREQFF.